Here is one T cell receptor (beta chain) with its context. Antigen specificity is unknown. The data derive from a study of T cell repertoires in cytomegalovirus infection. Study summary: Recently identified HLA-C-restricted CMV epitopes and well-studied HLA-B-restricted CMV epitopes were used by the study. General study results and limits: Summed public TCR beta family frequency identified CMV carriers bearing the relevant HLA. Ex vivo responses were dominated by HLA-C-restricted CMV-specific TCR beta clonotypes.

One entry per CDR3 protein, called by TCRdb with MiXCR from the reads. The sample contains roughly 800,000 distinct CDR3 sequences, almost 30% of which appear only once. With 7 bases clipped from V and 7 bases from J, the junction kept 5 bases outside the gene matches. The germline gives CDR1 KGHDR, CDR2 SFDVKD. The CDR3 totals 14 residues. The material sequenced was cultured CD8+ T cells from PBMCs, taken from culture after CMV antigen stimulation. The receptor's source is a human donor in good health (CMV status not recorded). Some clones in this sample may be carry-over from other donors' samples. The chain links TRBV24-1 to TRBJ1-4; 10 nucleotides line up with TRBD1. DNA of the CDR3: TGTGCCACCAGCGGGACAGGGGATGGTGAAAAACTGTTTTTT. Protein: CATSGTGDGEKLFF.